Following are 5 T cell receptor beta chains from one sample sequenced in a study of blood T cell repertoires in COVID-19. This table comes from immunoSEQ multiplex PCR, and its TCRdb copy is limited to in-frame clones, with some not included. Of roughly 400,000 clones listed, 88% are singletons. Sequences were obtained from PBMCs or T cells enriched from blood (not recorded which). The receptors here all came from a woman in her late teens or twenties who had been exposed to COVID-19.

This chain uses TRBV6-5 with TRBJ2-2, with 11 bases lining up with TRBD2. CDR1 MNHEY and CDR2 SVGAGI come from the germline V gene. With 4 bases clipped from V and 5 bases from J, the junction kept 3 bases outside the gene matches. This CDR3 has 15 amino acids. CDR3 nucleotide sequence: TGTGCCAGCAGTTCCGGGACTAGCGGTACCGGGGAGCTGTTTTTT. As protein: CASSSGTSGTGELFF.

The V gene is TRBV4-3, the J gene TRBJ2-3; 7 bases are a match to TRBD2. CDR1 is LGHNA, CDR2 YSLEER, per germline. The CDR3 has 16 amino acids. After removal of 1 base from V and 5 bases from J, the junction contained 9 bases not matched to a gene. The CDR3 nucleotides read TGCGCCAGCAGCCAAGCGCGGGCTAGCGGAGGAGATACGCAGTATTTT. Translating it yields CASSQARASGGDTQYF.

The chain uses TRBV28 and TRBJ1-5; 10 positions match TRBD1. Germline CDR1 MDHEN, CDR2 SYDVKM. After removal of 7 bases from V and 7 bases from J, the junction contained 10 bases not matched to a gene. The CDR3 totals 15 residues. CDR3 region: CASTLGDRGGQPQHF. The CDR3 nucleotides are TGTGCCAGCACCCTAGGGGACAGGGGCGGACAGCCCCAGCATTTT.

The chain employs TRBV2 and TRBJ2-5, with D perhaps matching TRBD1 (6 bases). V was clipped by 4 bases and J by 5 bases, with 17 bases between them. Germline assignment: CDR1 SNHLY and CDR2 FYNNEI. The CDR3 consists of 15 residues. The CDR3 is CASSGPGAGRETQYF. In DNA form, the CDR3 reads TGTGCCAGCAGTGGCCCAGGGGCAGGACGGGAGACCCAGTACTTC.

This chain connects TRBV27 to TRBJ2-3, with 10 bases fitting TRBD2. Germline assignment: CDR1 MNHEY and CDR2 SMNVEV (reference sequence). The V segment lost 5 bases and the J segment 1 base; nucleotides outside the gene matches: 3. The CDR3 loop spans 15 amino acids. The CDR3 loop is CASSVGLAGTDTQYF. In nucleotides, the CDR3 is TGTGCCAGCAGTGTTGGACTAGCGGGCACAGATACGCAGTATTTT.